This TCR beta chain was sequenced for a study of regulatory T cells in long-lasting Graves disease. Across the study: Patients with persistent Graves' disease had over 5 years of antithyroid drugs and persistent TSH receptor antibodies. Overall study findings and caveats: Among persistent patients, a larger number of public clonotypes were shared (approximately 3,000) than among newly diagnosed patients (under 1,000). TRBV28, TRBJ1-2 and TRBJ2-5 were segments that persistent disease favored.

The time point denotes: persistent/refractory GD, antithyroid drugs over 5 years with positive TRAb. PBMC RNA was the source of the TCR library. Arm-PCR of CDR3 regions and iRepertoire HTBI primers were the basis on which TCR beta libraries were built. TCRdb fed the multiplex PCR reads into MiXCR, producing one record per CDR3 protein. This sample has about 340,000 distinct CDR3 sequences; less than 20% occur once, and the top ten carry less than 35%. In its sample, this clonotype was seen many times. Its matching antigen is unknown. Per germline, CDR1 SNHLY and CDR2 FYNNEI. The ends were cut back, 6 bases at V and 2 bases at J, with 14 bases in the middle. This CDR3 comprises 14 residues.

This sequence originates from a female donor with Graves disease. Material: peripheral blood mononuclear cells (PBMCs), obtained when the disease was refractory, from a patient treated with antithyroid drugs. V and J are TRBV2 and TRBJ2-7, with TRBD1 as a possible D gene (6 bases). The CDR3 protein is CASRGAGATYEQYF. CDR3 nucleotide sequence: TGTGCCAGCAGGGGGGCAGGGGCCACCTACGAGCAGTACTTC.